This TCR beta chain was recorded in a study of spatial heterogeneity in lung cancer. Across the study: Sequencing consistently turned up more beta-chain sequences than alpha-chain sequences. Study outcomes and limitations: Expanded intratumoral alpha and beta TCR counts tracked tumor mutation counts. Ubiquitous and regional nonsynonymous mutations were each tracked by the matching count of ubiquitous or regional expanded TCRs.

Ten or more counts support this clonotype. What it binds is unknown. Time point defined: sample taken at primary tumor resection. Carried by each TCR cDNA molecule was a unique molecular identifier. MiXCR was run by TCRdb on the 5' RACE reads, yielding one entry per CDR3 protein. Among thousands of distinct CDR3 sequences, 10% to 15% were seen once, and the ten largest hold 11%. The sequence was collected from a male donor with early-stage non-small cell lung cancer. This sample comprised lung tumor tissue, obtained at surgery.

In DNA, the CDR3 is TGCGCCAGCAGCTCCGGGACTAGCGGGATGGTTACCGGGGAGCTGTTTTTT. Translating it yields CASSSGTSGMVTGELFF. V is TRBV5-1 and J is TRBJ2-2, with 13 bases fitting TRBD2. Germline CDR1 SGHRS, CDR2 YFSETQ. The ends lost 3 bases at V and 5 bases at J; junction bases unmatched: 7. The CDR3 extends over 17 amino acids.